This entry is about one TCR beta chain. Unmatched junction bases numbered 9, after V lost 8 bases and J lost 9 bases. CDR1 is MNHEY and CDR2 is SMNVEV in the germline V gene (reference sequence). The CDR3 length is 14 residues. The data belong to a study of T cells in tumors after PD-1 blockade. The assay was immunoSEQ multiplex PCR, and TCRdb's table has in-frame clones only and misses some. The sample lists 10,000 to 15,000 clones; about 60% were seen once. This chain joins TRBV27 and TRBJ2-7; 14 bases are shared with TRBD2. This clonotype originated in a human donor with cutaneous squamous cell carcinoma. Sequenced here: tumor tissue, sampled before anti-PD-1 treatment. The CDR3 loop reads CASARLAGGFVQYF. The DNA for the CDR3 is TGTGCCAGCGCCCGACTAGCGGGAGGGTTTGTGCAGTACTTC.